This is a list of T cell receptor beta chains from one sample in a study of patients and donors after allogeneic stem cell transplantation. TCRdb processed the RT-PCR reads anew with MiXCR; each CDR3 protein has one entry. The sample contains approximately 200,000 distinct CDR3 sequences, 13% to 15% of which appear only once. Sequenced sample: blood, either unsorted or a sorted T cell fraction (not recorded which). All receptors derive from a human donor who was either an allogeneic HSCT recipient or a stem cell or donor lymphocyte infusion donor (not recorded which). It is not recorded whose cells these are; they may come from a transplant donor. The CDR3 runs from the conserved cysteine through the conserved F or W. Each record gives: V gene, J gene, clone size, D gene, CDR3 protein, CDR3 DNA. The D gene is left open where the match is weak. Not all rows give a size; the values are once, few, many and, for expanded clones, a class.

TRBV5-6,TRBJ2-7,many,NA,CASSLGQNYEQYF,TGTGCCAGCAGCTTGGGACAGAACTACGAGCAGTACTTC
TRBV6-6,TRBJ1-1,few,NA,CASRADSTTEAFF,TGTGCCAGCAGGGCGGACAGCACCACTGAAGCTTTCTTT
TRBV7-8,TRBJ1-4,NA,NA,CASSLIQGVDEKLFF,TGTGCCAGCAGCTTAATACAGGGAGTCGATGAAAAACTGTTTTTT
TRBV15,TRBJ1-2,NA,NA,CATSRGGGIYGYTF,TGTGCCACCAGCAGAGGCGGGGGGATCTATGGCTACACCTTC
TRBV18,TRBJ1-4,few,NA,CASSPRAETNNEKLFF,TGTGCCAGCTCCCCCAGGGCCGAAACTAATAATGAAAAACTGTTTTTT
TRBV6-5,TRBJ1-2,NA,NA,CASSYSGSLGYTF,TGTGCCAGCAGTTACTCCGGGTCACTCGGCTACACCTTC
TRBV5-6,TRBJ2-7,few,NA,CASSSLRTLAYVQYF,TGTGCCAGCAGCTCACTCAGGACTTTAGCATATGTGCAGTACTTC
TRBV20-1,TRBJ2-3,NA,NA,CSAGAGDTQYF,TGCAGTGCCGGTGCGGGAGATACGCAGTATTTT
TRBV6-1,TRBJ2-7,NA,NA,CASSEEGEQYF,TGTGCCAGCAGTGAAGAAGGCGAGCAGTACTTC
TRBV20-1,TRBJ2-1,NA,TRBD2,CSARDKYPGGPDNEQFF,TGCAGTGCTAGAGATAAATATCCGGGAGGGCCCGACAATGAGCAGTTCTTC
TRBV5-1,TRBJ2-1,few,TRBD1,CASSLEQGNEQFF,TGCGCCAGCAGCTTGGAACAGGGGAATGAGCAGTTCTTC
TRBV20-1,TRBJ2-3,NA,TRBD2,CSASLAGGTSTDTQYF,TGCAGTGCTAGTCTAGCGGGGGGTACGAGCACAGATACGCAGTATTTT
TRBV5-1,TRBJ1-1,NA,NA,CASSLDPRGAEAFF,TGCGCCAGCAGCTTGGACCCCAGAGGGGCTGAAGCTTTCTTT
TRBV6-1,TRBJ2-1,NA,TRBD2,CASRAGSSYNAQFF,TGTGCCAGTAGAGCGGGGAGCTCCTACAATGCGCAGTTCTTC
TRBV7-9,TRBJ2-3,NA,NA,CASSPHPSTSTDTQYF,TGTGCCAGCAGCCCCCACCCCTCGACTAGCACAGATACGCAGTATTTT
TRBV20-1,TRBJ2-3,NA,NA,CSASNVGVSTDTQYF,TGCAGTGCTAGTAATGTTGGGGTTAGCACAGATACGCAGTATTTT
TRBV5-1,TRBJ2-1,NA,TRBD2,CASSLVSSGRAYNEQFF,TGCGCCAGCAGCTTGGTTTCTAGCGGGAGGGCCTACAATGAGCAGTTCTTC
TRBV3-1,TRBJ1-6,NA,NA,CASSLDGIGPLHF,TGTGCCAGCAGCTTGGATGGCATTGGACCCCTCCACTTT